These T cell receptor beta chains were read from a single sample in a study of pediatric ulcerative colitis. TCRdb keeps only in-frame clones here, not all; method: immunoSEQ multiplex PCR. Here the sample spans tens of thousands of clones, roughly two thirds being singletons. The sequenced sample was gut tissue. Source of these receptors: a boy under 18 with severe ulcerative colitis. Both conserved end residues are part of each CDR3. A D gene is named only where the DNA matches it firmly. Where a row states a size, it is once, few, many or the class of an expanded clone; other rows omit it.

v_gene: TRBV2
j_gene: TRBJ1-1
d_gene: -
len: 15
abundance: -
CDR3aa: CASSEYGVMNTEAFF
CDR3nt: TGTGCCAGCAGTGAATATGGGGTCATGAACACTGAAGCTTTCTTT

v_gene: TRBV5-1
j_gene: TRBJ2-1
d_gene: -
len: 13
abundance: few
CDR3aa: CASSFSGYNEQFF
CDR3nt: TGCGCCAGCAGCTTTTCGGGGTACAATGAGCAGTTCTTC

v_gene: TRBV2
j_gene: TRBJ2-5
d_gene: TRBD2
len: 18
abundance: few
CDR3aa: CASRKGDSGGALWETQYF
CDR3nt: TGTGCCAGCAGGAAGGGAGATAGCGGGGGGGCCCTATGGGAGACCCAGTACTTC

v_gene: TRBV6-5
j_gene: TRBJ1-2
d_gene: TRBD1
len: 16
abundance: -
CDR3aa: CASSSTSGQGRLGYTF
CDR3nt: TGTGCCAGCAGTTCTACTTCCGGACAGGGACGGCTTGGCTACACCTTC

v_gene: TRBV10-3
j_gene: TRBJ2-1
d_gene: TRBD1
len: 16
abundance: -
CDR3aa: CAISVPGTGDYNEQFF
CDR3nt: TGTGCCATCAGTGTACCGGGGACAGGGGATTACAATGAGCAGTTCTTC

v_gene: TRBV7-8
j_gene: TRBJ1-2
d_gene: -
len: 14
abundance: -
CDR3aa: CASSSGWDFSGYTF
CDR3nt: TGTGCCAGCAGCTCCGGATGGGACTTTAGTGGCTACACCTTC

v_gene: TRBV6-6
j_gene: TRBJ2-1
d_gene: TRBD2
len: 15
abundance: -
CDR3aa: CASSPSGVTYNEQFF
CDR3nt: TGTGCCAGCAGTCCCAGCGGGGTAACCTACAATGAGCAGTTCTTC

v_gene: TRBV30
j_gene: TRBJ2-7
d_gene: -
len: 12
abundance: few
CDR3aa: CAWSVSPIEQYF
CDR3nt: TGTGCCTGGAGTGTATCTCCTATAGAGCAGTACTTC

v_gene: TRBV13
j_gene: TRBJ2-1
d_gene: -
len: 16
abundance: -
CDR3aa: CASSLAPGSSYNEQFF
CDR3nt: TGTGCCAGCAGCTTAGCCCCAGGGAGCTCCTACAATGAGCAGTTCTTC

v_gene: TRBV23-1
j_gene: TRBJ1-1
d_gene: -
len: 13
abundance: -
CDR3aa: CASSQQRDTEAFF
CDR3nt: TGCGCCAGCAGCCAGCAGAGGGACACTGAAGCTTTCTTT

v_gene: TRBV7-3
j_gene: TRBJ1-1
d_gene: TRBD1
len: 16
abundance: -
CDR3aa: CASSPRWTGDNTEAFF
CDR3nt: TGTGCCAGCAGCCCCCGATGGACAGGAGACAACACTGAAGCTTTCTTT

v_gene: TRBV27
j_gene: TRBJ1-4
d_gene: TRBD1
len: 14
abundance: -
CDR3aa: CASSLTGGNEKLFF
CDR3nt: TGTGCCAGCAGTTTGACAGGGGGTAATGAAAAACTGTTTTTT

v_gene: TRBV2
j_gene: TRBJ2-3
d_gene: TRBD2
len: 14
abundance: few
CDR3aa: CASSETRDYDTQYF
CDR3nt: TGTGCCAGCAGTGAGACCCGGGACTACGATACGCAGTATTTT

v_gene: TRBV19
j_gene: TRBJ1-3
d_gene: -
len: 14
abundance: -
CDR3aa: CASSRLSSGNTIYF
CDR3nt: TGTGCCAGTAGTCGCCTGAGCTCTGGAAACACCATATATTTT

v_gene: TRBV10-3
j_gene: TRBJ1-1
d_gene: -
len: 14
abundance: few
CDR3aa: CAISESMGGVEAFF
CDR3nt: TGTGCCATCAGTGAGTCGATGGGAGGGGTGGAGGCTTTCTTT